Included here is one T cell receptor beta chain sequence, with context. The antigen remains undetermined. The data belong to a study of early T cells in non-severe SARS-CoV-2 infection. Findings and limits, study-wide: There was a bias toward anti-spike CD8 responses in VDJdb matching, which missed private and CD4 specificities.

The CDR3 is 17 amino acids. J gave up 0 bases and V 3 bases, and 4 bases lay outside the gene matches. Germline V lookup: CDR1 SGHVS, CDR2 FNYEAQ. One entry per CDR3 protein, called by TCRdb with MiXCR from the 5' RACE reads. The profile shows 55,000 or so distinct CDR3 sequences, around 13% of them singletons. The chain carries TRBV7-6 and TRBJ2-6; the match to TRBD1 covers 8 bases. The receptor was isolated from an adult who was a healthcare worker with PCR-confirmed SARS-CoV-2 infection or an uninfected control (not recorded which). Sequencing was done on a sample of whole blood. This CDR3 reads CASSLGQASSGANVLTF. DNA of the CDR3: TGTGCCAGCAGCTTGGGACAGGCCTCCTCTGGGGCCAACGTCCTGACTTTC.